The 23 T cell receptor beta chains below come from one sample, sequenced in a study of blood T cells in healthy people across ages. A sample-barcoded 5' primer and a J-beta primer mix were used in a second PCR of roughly 6 to 12 cycles. TCRdb re-called the 5' RACE reads with MiXCR, one entry per CDR3 protein. The sample lists over 1,200,000 distinct CDR3 sequences, approximately 60% occurring once. Sequenced material: blood. These receptors came from a man between 18 and 29 years old in good health.

This clonotype was seen a few times. This rearrangement joins TRBV4-1 to TRBJ1-1; TRBD1 is a possible D gene (5 bases). V lost 2 bases and J lost 1, with 11 bases in between. The CDR3 contains 15 residues. Germline CDR1 is MGHRA and CDR2 is YSYEKL. CDR3 coding DNA: TGCGCCAGCAGCCAACACCGGGGGGGGAACACTGAAGCTTTCTTT. Translated: CASSQHRGGNTEAFF.

V is TRBV6-2 or TRBV6-3 and J is TRBJ2-7; 8 bases align to TRBD2. Trimming removed 5 bases from V and 6 bases from J; junction bases left unmatched: 3. Germline CDR1 reads MNHEY; CDR2 reads SVGEGT. This CDR3 region has 12 residues. The CDR3 loop is CASSRLALEQYF. The CDR3 nucleotides read TGTGCCAGCAGTCGACTAGCGCTCGAGCAGTACTTC.

The chain is built from TRBV24-1 and TRBJ2-3; a possible D gene is TRBD1 (6 bases). CDR1 is KGHDR, CDR2 SFDVKD, per germline. Trimming removed 3 bases at V and 10 bases at J, with 13 bases between. CDR3 length: 13 residues. CDR3 in DNA: TGTGCCACCAGTGATACCCTCCAGGGGTCGCAGTATTTT. Protein sequence: CATSDTLQGSQYF.

The chain joins TRBV2 to TRBJ2-7; tentative D call: TRBD2 (5 bases). V shed 6 bases and J shed 1 base, with 13 bases lying between them. The CDR3 is 14 amino acids. CDR1 and CDR2 from the germline V gene are SNHLY and FYNNEI. CDR3 bases: TGTGCCAGCAGAGACCGGGAATCATCCTACGAGCAGTACTTC. Protein sequence: CASRDRESSYEQYF.

This sequence joins TRBV27 and TRBJ2-1, with 9 bases aligning to TRBD1. V shed 6 bases and J 12 bases; nucleotides not matched to a gene: 12. The germline gives CDR1 MNHEY, CDR2 SMNVEV (reference sequence). This CDR3 has 14 amino acids. The CDR3 region is CASRLDRGWEGQFF. The CDR3 DNA reads as TGTGCCAGCAGACTGGACAGGGGTTGGGAAGGGCAGTTCTTC.

J is TRBJ2-3 and V is TRBV6-2 or TRBV6-3; the D gene is possibly TRBD1 (6 bases). Germline V gene data show CDR1 as MNHEY and CDR2 as SVGEGT. Between the trimmed V and J ends, which lost 6 bases and 0 bases, there was a span of 16 bases. The CDR3 loop spans 16 amino acids. DNA for the CDR3: TGTGCCAGCAGAAAACTCAGGGGTCTAAGCACAGATACGCAGTATTTT. Translated: CASRKLRGLSTDTQYF.

The rearrangement joins TRBV6-5 to TRBJ2-7, with 9 bases that match TRBD1. The CDR3 covers 14 residues. Germline V CDR1 and CDR2: MNHEY, SVGAGI. V dropped 6 bases and J dropped 3; count of bases not matched to a gene: 6. CDR3 amino acids: CASRRGQGDYEQYF. CDR3 nucleotide sequence: TGTGCCAGCAGGCGGGGACAGGGTGACTACGAGCAGTACTTC.

V usage is TRBV3-1 and J usage is TRBJ1-6; 9 bases match TRBD1. The V gene end was trimmed by 0 bases and the J gene end by 8 bases; junction bases not matched to a gene: 5. The CDR3 has 16 residues. Germline V gene lookup returns CDR1 LGHDT and CDR2 YNNKEL (reference sequence). The CDR3 DNA reads TGTGCCAGCAGCCAAGATCGCGGACAGGGGTATTCACCCCTCCACTTT. Its protein product is CASSQDRGQGYSPLHF.

In this sample, this clonotype turned up a few times. V usage is TRBV29-1 and J usage is TRBJ2-5; 7 bases align to TRBD1. The ends lost 4 bases at V and 7 bases at J; junction bases unmatched: 6. Per germline, CDR1 SQVTM and CDR2 ANQGSEA. The CDR3 length is 12 residues. Here the CDR3 DNA reads TGCAGCGTTGTTCTTTCAGGGGGGACCCAGTACTTC. Protein product: CSVVLSGGTQYF.

This clonotype has a handful of counts. The chain joins TRBV20-1 to TRBJ2-6, with 7 bases fitting TRBD1. CDR1 is DFQATT, CDR2 SNEGSKA, per germline (reference sequence). The V and J ends lost 5 bases and 1 base, in that order; junction bases with no gene match: 11. The CDR3 consists of 17 residues. CDR3 amino acids: CSAPKTATGSGANVLTF. The DNA of the CDR3 is TGCAGTGCTCCGAAAACTGCGACAGGGTCTGGGGCCAACGTCCTGACTTTC.

The chain combines TRBV7-8 with TRBJ2-5; 7 positions agree with TRBD2. This CDR3 is built from 16 residues. CDR1 and CDR2 from the germline V gene are SGHVS and FQNEAQ. Trimming at V came to 5 bases and at J to 1 base, leaving 10 bases not matched to a gene. The CDR3: CASSLLGGSSQETQYF. As DNA, the CDR3 is TGTGCCAGCAGCCTGTTGGGCGGGAGTTCCCAAGAGACCCAGTACTTC.

V gene TRBV20-1 combines with J gene TRBJ2-3, with D maybe TRBD2 (5 bases). Looked up from germline, CDR1 is DFQATT and CDR2 is SNEGSKA (reference sequence). This CDR3 has 14 amino acids. Trimming removed 2 bases at V and 5 bases at J, with 14 bases between. The CDR3, as DNA: TGCAGTGCTAGATTAAGTCGAGCGGTAGATACGCAGTATTTT. The encoded protein is CSARLSRAVDTQYF.

The genes are TRBV7-9 and TRBJ1-2; maybe TRBD1 (6 bases). Per the germline V gene, CDR1 is SEHNR and CDR2 is FQNEAQ (reference sequence). V dropped 5 bases and J dropped 7 bases, with 11 bases sitting between them. This CDR3 is 12 amino acids long. CDR3 nucleotides: TGTGCCAGCAGCGGCGGACAGTCTGGCTACACCTTC. Its protein is CASSGGQSGYTF.

J is TRBJ2-1 and V is TRBV20-1; D is possibly TRBD1 or TRBD2 (6 bases each). Trimming left V 3 bases short and J 4 bases short, with 16 bases between. The germline V gene has CDR1 DFQATT and CDR2 SNEGSKA (reference sequence). The CDR3 has 15 residues. DNA of the CDR3: TGCAGTGCTAGGCCCCGCGGGACACCGTACAATGAGCAGTTCTTC. Its protein product is CSARPRGTPYNEQFF.

In DNA, the CDR3 is TGCAGCGTTGAAGGCGGTTCCCAAGAGACCCAGTACTTC. It yields the protein CSVEGGSQETQYF. The chain has TRBV29-1 and TRBJ2-5; D is ambiguous. Germline V CDR1 and CDR2: SQVTM, ANQGSEA. The CDR3 is 13 residues long. V lost 1 base and J lost 1, with 7 bases in between.

This clonotype occurred a few times. This rearrangement joins TRBV2 to TRBJ1-4; TRBD1 aligns across 7 bases. V dropped 4 bases and J dropped 8; count of bases not matched to a gene: 10. From germline, CDR1 is SNHLY and CDR2 FYNNEI. CDR3 length: 15 residues. Here the CDR3 reads CASSGDSPKAEKLFF. The CDR3 DNA reads TGTGCCAGCAGTGGGGACAGTCCAAAGGCAGAAAAACTGTTTTTT.

V usage is TRBV20-1 and J usage is TRBJ2-7; TRBD2 might be the D (6 bases). Germline V gives CDR1 DFQATT, CDR2 SNEGSKA (reference sequence). CDR3 length equals 14 residues. Trimming shortened V by 0 bases and J by 0 bases, and 9 bases separated the two germline ends. CDR3 in DNA: TGCAGTGCTAGAGAGGACGGGAGCTCCTACGAGCAGTACTTC. This translates into CSAREDGSSYEQYF.

This clonotype was seen more than once but under ten times. The chain joins TRBV6-5 to TRBJ2-5, with unresolved D. Per germline, CDR1 MNHEY and CDR2 SVGAGI. This CDR3 has 14 amino acids. V was cut by 7 bases and J by 2 bases, with 14 bases left in between. The CDR3 DNA is TGTGCCAGCAATGGAACCGTGGCGCAAGAGACCCAGTACTTC. It codes for CASNGTVAQETQYF.

The chain has TRBV29-1 and TRBJ2-1; 11 positions agree with TRBD1. The CDR3 extends over 14 amino acids. Germline V gene data show CDR1 as SQVTM and CDR2 as ANQGSEA. J gave up 1 base and V 5 bases, and 1 base lay outside the gene matches. The CDR3 region is CSVWDRGSYNEQFF. The CDR3 region has the DNA TGCAGCGTTTGGGACAGGGGGTCCTACAATGAGCAGTTCTTC.

The chain couples TRBV10-3 to TRBJ2-7; tentative D call: TRBD2 (5 bases). The J call is doubtful: the DNA matches TRBJ2-5 better. CDR3 length: 10 residues. Germline-derived CDR1 and CDR2 are ENHRY and SYGVKD. CDR3: CATGGETQYF. The CDR3 bases are TGTGCCACCGGCGGGGAGACCCAGTACTTC.

The J gene is TRBJ2-7, the V gene TRBV12-3 or TRBV12-4; D perhaps matches TRBD2 (5 bases). Trimming shortened V by 2 bases and J by 1 base, and 9 bases separated the two germline ends. The CDR3 consists of 14 residues. The CDR3 DNA reads as TGTGCCAGCAGTTTATATAGGGAGTCCTACGAGCAGTACTTC. The encoded protein is CASSLYRESYEQYF.

The chain recombines TRBV21-1 with TRBJ1-2; the D call TRBD1 from the table was never checked on the DNA. TRBV21-1 is shown as a pseudogene. The CDR3 contains 15 residues. CDR3 in amino acids: CASSPTEQGAYGYTF. CDR3 coding DNA: TGTGCCAGCAGCCCGACAGAGCAGGGGGCTTATGGCTACACCTTC.

This clonotype was counted between two and nine times. This rearrangement joins TRBV7-2 to TRBJ1-2; weak D call: TRBD1 (5 bases). CDR3 size: 15 residues. CDR1 and CDR2 from the germline V gene are SGHTA and FQGNSA. The V end was cut by 5 bases, the J end by 8 bases, with 21 bases between. CDR3 bases: TGTGCCAGCAGCCTGAATAGGGGATCGGTCGACGGCTACACCTTC. This encodes CASSLNRGSVDGYTF.